A single sample gave rise to the 6 T cell receptor beta chains below, sequenced in a study of STAT5B mutations in CD4+ large granular lymphocyte leukemia (dated by TCRdb to 2022 to 2024). The library was prepared using the immunoSEQ multiplex PCR assay. The clones in this table, taken by TCRdb from immuneACCESS, are in-frame only. Not every clone is retained; where verified, under half of the shortfall comes from an unresolved V gene, and the cause of the rest is unknown. This sample holds about 48,000 clones; just over 70% were observed only once. About 1.5% of the sample is taken by the ten largest. The specimen sequenced was CD4+ T cells from blood buffy coats. These receptors were collected from a human donor in good health.

This chain connects TRBV7-3 to TRBJ2-3, with 14 bases identical to TRBD2. Germline V gene data show CDR1 as SGHTA and CDR2 as FQGTGA. CDR3 size: 16 residues. V dropped 5 bases and J dropped 4; count of bases not matched to a gene: 5. CDR3 sequence: CASSTRLAGGPDTQYF. CDR3 DNA: TGTGCCAGCAGCACCAGACTAGCGGGGGGGCCAGATACGCAGTATTTT.

The chain employs TRBV7-3 and TRBJ2-2, with TRBD1 matching over 9 bases. Germline V gene lookup returns CDR1 SGHTA and CDR2 FQGTGA. V gave up 5 bases and J gave up 1 base; unmatched junction bases: 5. There are 16 residues in the CDR3. The CDR3 bases are TGTGCCAGCAGCCCAGGGGGACAGGGGAACACCGGGGAGCTGTTTTTT. Its protein is CASSPGGQGNTGELFF.

The chain links TRBV19 to TRBJ1-1; no firm D call. The germline V and J ends were trimmed by 6 bases and 1 base, with 9 bases remaining between them. The germline V gene encodes CDR1 LNHDA and CDR2 SQIVND (reference sequence). CDR3 length: 13 residues. CDR3 sequence reads: CASRNLQNTEAFF. DNA for the CDR3: TGTGCCAGTAGGAATTTACAGAACACTGAAGCTTTCTTT.

Remarks on this clone: Other DNA sequences in this sample translate to the same CDR3. This chain uses TRBV6-5 with TRBJ2-7, with D perhaps assigned TRBD1 or TRBD2 (7 bases each). With 5 bases removed from V and 7 bases from J, the gap between germline ends came to 12 bases. The CDR3 is 12 residues long. Germline CDR1 reads MNHEY; CDR2 reads SVGAGI. In DNA form, the CDR3 reads TGTGCCAGCAGTACCCAGGGGGGGGAGCAGTACGTC. This sequence encodes CASSTQGGEQYV.

The gene calls are TRBV19 and TRBJ2-5; 7 nucleotides match TRBD2. Germline lookup yields CDR1 LNHDA and CDR2 SQIVND (reference sequence). J gave up 0 bases and V 4 bases, and 5 bases lay outside the gene matches. The CDR3 has 15 amino acids. The CDR3 bases are TGTGCCAGTAGTAAACCCGGGGGGTACCAAGAGACCCAGTACTTC. Its protein is CASSKPGGYQETQYF.

This clone was counted only a few times. The J gene is TRBJ1-6, the V gene TRBV25-1, with 7 bases identical to TRBD1. After removal of 8 bases from V and 12 bases from J, the junction contained 16 bases not matched to a gene. Germline V gene sequence: CDR1 MGHDK, CDR2 SYGVNS. The CDR3 runs to 15 residues. CDR3 nucleotide sequence: TGTGCCAGCTCCTCCTGGGGAGGGGGCGGGGGACCCCTCCACTTT. Its protein product is CASSSWGGGGGPLHF.